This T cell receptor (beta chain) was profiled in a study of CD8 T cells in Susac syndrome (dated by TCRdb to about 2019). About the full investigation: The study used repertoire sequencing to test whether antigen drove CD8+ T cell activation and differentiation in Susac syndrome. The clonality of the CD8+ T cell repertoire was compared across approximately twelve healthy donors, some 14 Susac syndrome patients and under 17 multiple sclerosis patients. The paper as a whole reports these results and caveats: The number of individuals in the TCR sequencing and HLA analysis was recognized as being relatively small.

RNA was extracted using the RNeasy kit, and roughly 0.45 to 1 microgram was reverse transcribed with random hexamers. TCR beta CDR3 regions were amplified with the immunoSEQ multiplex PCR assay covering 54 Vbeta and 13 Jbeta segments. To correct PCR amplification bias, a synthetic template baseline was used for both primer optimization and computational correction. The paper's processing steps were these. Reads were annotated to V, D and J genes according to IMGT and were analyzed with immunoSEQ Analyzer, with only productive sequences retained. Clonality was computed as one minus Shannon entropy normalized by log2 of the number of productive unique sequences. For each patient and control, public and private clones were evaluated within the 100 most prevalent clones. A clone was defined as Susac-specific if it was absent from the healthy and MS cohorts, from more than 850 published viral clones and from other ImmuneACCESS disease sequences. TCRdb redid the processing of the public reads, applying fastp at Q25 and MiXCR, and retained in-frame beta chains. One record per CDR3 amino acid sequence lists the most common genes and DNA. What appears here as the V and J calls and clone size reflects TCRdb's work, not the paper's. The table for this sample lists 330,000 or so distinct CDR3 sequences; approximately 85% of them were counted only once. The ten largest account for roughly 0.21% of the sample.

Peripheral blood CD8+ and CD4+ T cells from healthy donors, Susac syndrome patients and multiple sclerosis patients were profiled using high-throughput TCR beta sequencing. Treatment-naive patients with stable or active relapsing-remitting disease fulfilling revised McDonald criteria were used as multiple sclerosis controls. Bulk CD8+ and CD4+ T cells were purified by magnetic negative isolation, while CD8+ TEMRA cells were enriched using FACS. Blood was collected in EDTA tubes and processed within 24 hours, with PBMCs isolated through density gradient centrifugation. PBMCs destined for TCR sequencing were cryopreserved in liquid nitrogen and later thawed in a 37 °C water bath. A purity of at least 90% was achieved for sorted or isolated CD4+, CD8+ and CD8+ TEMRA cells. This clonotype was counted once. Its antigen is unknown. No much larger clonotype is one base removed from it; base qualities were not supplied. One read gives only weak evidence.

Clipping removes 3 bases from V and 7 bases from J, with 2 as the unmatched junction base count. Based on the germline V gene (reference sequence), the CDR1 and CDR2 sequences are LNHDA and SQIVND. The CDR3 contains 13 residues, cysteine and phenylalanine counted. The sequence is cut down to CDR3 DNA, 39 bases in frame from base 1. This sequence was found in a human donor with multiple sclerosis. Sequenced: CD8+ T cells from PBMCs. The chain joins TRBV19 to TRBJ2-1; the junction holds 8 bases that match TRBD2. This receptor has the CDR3 CASSILAGNEQFF. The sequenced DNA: TGTGCCAGTAGTATTCTAGCGGGTAATGAGCAGTTCTTC.